Reported below is one T cell receptor (beta chain). Libraries were prepared by immunoSEQ multiplex PCR; TCRdb keeps only in-frame clonotypes and omits some of them. The data contain about 130,000 clones, 85% to 95% of them singletons. Patients were ruled out by autoimmune disease history or systemic immunosuppression. This sample was taken from a study of OX40 agonist ivuxolimab in advanced cancers. There are 16 residues in the CDR3. With V trimmed by 0 bases and J by 3 bases, 1 base remained unmatched. From germline, CDR1 is LNHDA and CDR2 SQIVND (reference sequence). This sequence joins TRBV19 and TRBJ2-2, with TRBD1 matching 10 bases. This TCR was sampled from an adult with an advanced solid tumor such as melanoma, head and neck, liver or kidney cancer. This specimen was CD4+ or CD8+ T cells sorted from blood, taken in a trial of the OX40 agonist ivuxolimab. CDR3 protein: CASSIEGQGYTGELFF. Here the CDR3 DNA reads TGTGCCAGTAGTATAGAGGGACAGGGGTACACCGGGGAGCTGTTTTTT.